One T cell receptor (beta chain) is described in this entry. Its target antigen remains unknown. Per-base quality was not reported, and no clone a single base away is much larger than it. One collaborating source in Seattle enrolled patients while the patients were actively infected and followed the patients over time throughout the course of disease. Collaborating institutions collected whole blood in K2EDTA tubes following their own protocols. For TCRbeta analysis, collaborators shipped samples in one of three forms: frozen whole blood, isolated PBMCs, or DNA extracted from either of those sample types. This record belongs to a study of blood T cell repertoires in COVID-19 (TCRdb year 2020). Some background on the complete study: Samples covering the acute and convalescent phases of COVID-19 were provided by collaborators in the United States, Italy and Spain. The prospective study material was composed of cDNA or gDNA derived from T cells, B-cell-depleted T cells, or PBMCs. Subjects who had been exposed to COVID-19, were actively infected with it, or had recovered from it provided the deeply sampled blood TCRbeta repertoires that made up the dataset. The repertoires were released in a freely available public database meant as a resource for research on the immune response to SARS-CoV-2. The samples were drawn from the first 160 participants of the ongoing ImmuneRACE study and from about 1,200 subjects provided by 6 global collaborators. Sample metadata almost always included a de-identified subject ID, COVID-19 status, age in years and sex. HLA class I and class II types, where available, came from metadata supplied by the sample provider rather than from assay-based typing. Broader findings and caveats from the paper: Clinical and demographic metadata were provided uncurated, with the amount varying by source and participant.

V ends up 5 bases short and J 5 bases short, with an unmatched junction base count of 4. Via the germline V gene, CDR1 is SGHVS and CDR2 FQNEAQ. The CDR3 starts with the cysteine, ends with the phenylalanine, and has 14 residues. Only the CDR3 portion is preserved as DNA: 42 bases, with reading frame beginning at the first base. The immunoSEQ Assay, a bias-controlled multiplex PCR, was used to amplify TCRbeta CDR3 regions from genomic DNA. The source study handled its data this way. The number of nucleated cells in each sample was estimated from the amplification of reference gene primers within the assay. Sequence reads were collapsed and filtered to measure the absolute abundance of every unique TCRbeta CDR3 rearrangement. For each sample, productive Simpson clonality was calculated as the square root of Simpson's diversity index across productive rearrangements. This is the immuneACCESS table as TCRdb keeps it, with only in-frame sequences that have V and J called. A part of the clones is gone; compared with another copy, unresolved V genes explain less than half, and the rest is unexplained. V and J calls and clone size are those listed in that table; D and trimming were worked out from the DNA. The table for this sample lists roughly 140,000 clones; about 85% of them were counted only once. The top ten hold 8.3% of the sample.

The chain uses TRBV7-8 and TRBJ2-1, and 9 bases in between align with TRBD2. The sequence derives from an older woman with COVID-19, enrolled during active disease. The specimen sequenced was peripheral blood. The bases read TGTGCCAGCAGCAGACTAGCGGTCCACAATGAGCAGTTCTTC. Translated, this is CASSRLAVHNEQFF.